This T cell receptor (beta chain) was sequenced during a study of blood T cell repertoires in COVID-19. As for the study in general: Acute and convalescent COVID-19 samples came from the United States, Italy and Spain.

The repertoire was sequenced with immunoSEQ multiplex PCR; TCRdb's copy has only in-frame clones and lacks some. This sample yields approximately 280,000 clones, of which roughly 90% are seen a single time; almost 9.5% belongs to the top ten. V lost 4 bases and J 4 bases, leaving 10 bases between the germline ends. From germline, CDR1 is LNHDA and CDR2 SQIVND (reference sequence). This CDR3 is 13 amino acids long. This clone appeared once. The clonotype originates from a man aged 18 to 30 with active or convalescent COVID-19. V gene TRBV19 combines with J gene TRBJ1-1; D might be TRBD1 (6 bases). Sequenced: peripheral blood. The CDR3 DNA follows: TGTGCCAGTAGTACCACAGGGACCACTGAAGCTTTCTTT. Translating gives CASSTTGTTEAFF.